This T cell receptor beta chain derives from a study of T-cell memory formation after mild COVID-19. This CDR3 has 14 amino acids. Germline V CDR1 and CDR2: SGHVS, FQNEAQ. MiXCR, applied by TCRdb to the 5' RACE reads, yields one record per CDR3 protein. The sample includes about half a million distinct CDR3 sequences, 15% to 20% of them seen just once. The sample taken for sequencing was PBMCs or a T cell subset sorted from them (not recorded which). This clonotype originated in an adult woman who had mild COVID-19 (a few samples of this study predate the infection). Cell type and time point are not known. The gene calls are TRBV7-8 and TRBJ2-1; possibly TRBD2 for D (5 bases). The DNA end is more similar to TRBJ2-7, so the J call may be wrong. The CDR3 DNA reads TGTGCCAGCAGCTTAGTTGGACTCAACTACGAGCAGTACTTC. Its protein is CASSLVGLNYEQYF.